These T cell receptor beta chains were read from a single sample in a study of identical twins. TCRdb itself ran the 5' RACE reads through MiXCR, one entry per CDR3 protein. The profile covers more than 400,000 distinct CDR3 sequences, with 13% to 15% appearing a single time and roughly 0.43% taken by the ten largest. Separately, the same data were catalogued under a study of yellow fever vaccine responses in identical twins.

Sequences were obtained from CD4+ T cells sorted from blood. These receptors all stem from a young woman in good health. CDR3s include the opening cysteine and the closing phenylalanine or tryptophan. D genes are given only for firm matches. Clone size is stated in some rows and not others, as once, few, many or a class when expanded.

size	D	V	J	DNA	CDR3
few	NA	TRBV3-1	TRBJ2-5	TGTGCCAGCAGCCACCCCCCAGAGGAAGAGACCCAGTACTTC	CASSHPPEEETQYF
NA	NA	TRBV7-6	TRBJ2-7	TGTGCCAGCAGCTTAGCGGGTGTAGGCAGGAGGTCCTACGAGCAGTACTTC	CASSLAGVGRRSYEQYF
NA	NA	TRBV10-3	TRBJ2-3	TGTGCCATCAGTGAGTCGACGTCGTCTGTAGATACGCAGTATTTT	CAISESTSSVDTQYF
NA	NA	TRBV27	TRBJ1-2	TGTGCCAGCAGTCCCCGGGGTGGGGGCTATGGCTACACCTTC	CASSPRGGGYGYTF
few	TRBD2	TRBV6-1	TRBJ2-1	TGTGCCAGCAGTGGTAATCGGACTAGCGGGGGCCCCCCACACAATGAGCAGTTCTTC	CASSGNRTSGGPPHNEQFF
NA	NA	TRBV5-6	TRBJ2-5	TGTGCCAGCAACCCTCGACCCCGAGAGACCCAGTACTTC	CASNPRPRETQYF
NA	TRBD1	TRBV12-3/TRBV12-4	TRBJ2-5	TGTGCCAGCTGGACAGGGGAAGAGACCCAGTACTTC	CASWTGEETQYF
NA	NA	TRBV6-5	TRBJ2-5	TGTGCCAGCAGTTACTCATGGGGTCAAGAGACCCAGTACTTC	CASSYSWGQETQYF
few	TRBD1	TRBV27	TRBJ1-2	TGTGCCAGCAGCCGAACAGGGGGCTTGAGCTATGGCTACACCTTC	CASSRTGGLSYGYTF
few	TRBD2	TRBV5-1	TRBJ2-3	TGCGCCAGCAGCTTGGGGGACAGGGTCCCAGGACTAGCGGGAGCCGGCACAGATACGCAGTATTTT	CASSLGDRVPGLAGAGTDTQYF
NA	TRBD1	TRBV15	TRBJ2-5	TGTGCCACCAGCGGCCGGGACAGGGAGATGGGGACCCAGTACTTC	CATSGRDREMGTQYF
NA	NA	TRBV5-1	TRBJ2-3	TGCGCCAGCAGCAGGCTCAGCGGGAGCACAGATACGCAGTATTTT	CASSRLSGSTDTQYF
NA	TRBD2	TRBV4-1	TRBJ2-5	TGCGCCAGCAAGGGAGGGGTAGCGGGGGCCCTTGAGACCCAGTACTTC	CASKGGVAGALETQYF
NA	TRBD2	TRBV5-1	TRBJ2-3	TGCGCCAGCAGCTTGTTCACTAGCGGGAGTAGAACAGATACGCAGTATTTT	CASSLFTSGSRTDTQYF
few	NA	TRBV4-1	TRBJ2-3	TGCGCCAGCAGCCAAGGTCGCCGATCTAGCACAGATACGCAGTATTTT	CASSQGRRSSTDTQYF
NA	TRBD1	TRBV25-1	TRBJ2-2	TGTGCCAGCAGTGAATTAGGGGGCCCGGACACCGGGGAGCTGTTTTTT	CASSELGGPDTGELFF
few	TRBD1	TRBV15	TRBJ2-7	TGTGCCACCAGCCGGACTCGGACAGGGCCCCAGGTGGTGCAGTACTTC	CATSRTRTGPQVVQYF
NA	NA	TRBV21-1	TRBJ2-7	TGTGCCAGCAGCAAAAACGGCAGGCAGAGGGAGCAGTACTTC	CASSKNGRQREQYF
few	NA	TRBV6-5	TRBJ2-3	TGTGCCAGCAGTCCCCTCGGGGGTACGCAGTATTTT	CASSPLGGTQYF
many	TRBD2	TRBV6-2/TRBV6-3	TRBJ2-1	TGTGCCAGCACCTTGATCCTATCAGCGGGAAAATACAATGAGCAGTTCTTC	CASTLILSAGKYNEQFF
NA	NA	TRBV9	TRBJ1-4	TGTGCCAGCAGCGTCGGACCCCGGACAAATGAAAAACTGTTTTTT	CASSVGPRTNEKLFF
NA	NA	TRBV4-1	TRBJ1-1	TGCGCCAGCAGCCCCCGGGAGCTAATAAACACTGAAGCTTTCTTT	CASSPRELINTEAFF
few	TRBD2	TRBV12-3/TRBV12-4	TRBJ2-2	TGTGCCAGCAGCTTCCGGGGCGGGAGGATAACCGGGGAGCTGTTTTTT	CASSFRGGRITGELFF
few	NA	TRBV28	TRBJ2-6	TGTGCCAGCAGTCCTACTCCGGGACGTGGGGCCAACGTCCTGACTTTC	CASSPTPGRGANVLTF
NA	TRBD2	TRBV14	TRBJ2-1	TGTGCCAGCAGTCGGACTAGCGGGACCTCCTACAATGAGCAGTTCTTC	CASSRTSGTSYNEQFF
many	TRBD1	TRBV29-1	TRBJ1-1	TGCAGCGTAACAGGGGGGGTGAACACTGAAGCTTTCTTT	CSVTGGVNTEAFF
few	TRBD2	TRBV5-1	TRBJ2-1	TGCGCCAGCAGCTTGATCCAGCGGGAGGCCCATGAGCAGTTCTTC	CASSLIQREAHEQFF
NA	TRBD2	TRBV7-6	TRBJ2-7	TGTGCCAGCAGCAACTTAGCGGGAGCGCGCTACGAGCAGTACTTC	CASSNLAGARYEQYF
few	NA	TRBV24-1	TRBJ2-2	TGTGCCACCAGTGTGGAGGGGAACACCGGGGAGCTGTTTTTT	CATSVEGNTGELFF
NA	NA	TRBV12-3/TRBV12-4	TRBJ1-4	TGTGCCAGCAGTGGGGGCGGCACTGCAACTAATGAAAAACTGTTTTTT	CASSGGGTATNEKLFF
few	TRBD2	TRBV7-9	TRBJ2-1	TGTGCCAGCAGCTTCGGGACTAGCGGGAGGGCCCAAGAGCAGTTCTTC	CASSFGTSGRAQEQFF
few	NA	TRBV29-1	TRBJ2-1	TGCAGCGTTGAACCCCTGACAGTCTCCTACAATGAGCAGTTCTTC	CSVEPLTVSYNEQFF
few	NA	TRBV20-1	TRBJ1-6	TGCGACCGAGGTTGGCAGACCTATAATTCACCCCTCCACTTT	CDRGWQTYNSPLHF
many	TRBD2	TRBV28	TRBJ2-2	TGTGCCAGCAGCCAGTTCCTGACTAGCCCGAACACCGGGGAGCTGTTTTTT	CASSQFLTSPNTGELFF
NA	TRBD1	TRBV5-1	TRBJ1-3	TGCGCCAGCAGCCTACGGACAGGTCGAAGTGACACCATATATTTT	CASSLRTGRSDTIYF
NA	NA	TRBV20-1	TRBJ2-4	TGCAGTGCTAGAGAATACGAGGGGTTGGTCAAAAACATTCAGTACTTC	CSAREYEGLVKNIQYF
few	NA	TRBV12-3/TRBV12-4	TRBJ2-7	TGTGCCAGCAGCTTGACCCCCGGATCCCTTGGAGACGAGCAGTACTTC	CASSLTPGSLGDEQYF
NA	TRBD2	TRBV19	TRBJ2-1	TGTGCCAGTAGTTACACTAGGGGCGGGGGGCCTCCCCCTGAGCAGTTCTTC	CASSYTRGGGPPPEQFF
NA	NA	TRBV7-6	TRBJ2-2	TGTGCCAGCAGCTTAGATTTTGGTCTGACCGGGGAGCTGTTTTTT	CASSLDFGLTGELFF
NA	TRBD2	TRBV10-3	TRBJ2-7	TGTGCCATCAGTGAACTAGCGGGAGAATACGAGCAGTACTTC	CAISELAGEYEQYF